Listed below are T cell receptor beta chains from one sample, sequenced in a study of cytomegalovirus exposure and HLA in healthy donors. Clones were sequenced by immunoSEQ multiplex PCR, and TCRdb holds only the in-frame ones, with some missing. The data contain about 110,000 clones, about 85% of them singletons. The sequenced sample consisted of PBMCs. These receptors originate from a woman between 18 and 29 years old in good health and CMV-seronegative. Both conserved end residues are trimmed from each CDR3.

v_call	j_call	cdr3_aa
TRBV7-2	TRBJ2-6	ASSFPPGSGANVLT
TRBV19	TRBJ2-2	ASSPRVDNPRPGELF
TRBV5-1	TRBJ2-3	ASSLVTDTHTVDTQY
TRBV5-1	TRBJ1-2	ASRDSPNYGYT
TRBV25-1	TRBJ2-3	ASSEEGSTDTQY
TRBV6-1	TRBJ1-5	ASSEGQENQPQH
TRBV7-2	TRBJ2-5	ASSFPSGGIQETQY
TRBV5-1	TRBJ2-5	ASSYDPSRGETQY
TRBV6-5	TRBJ1-2	ASSISSEYYGYT
TRBV2	TRBJ1-5	ASRGTGGESNQPQH
TRBV9	TRBJ2-5	ASSPGSPVGTQY
TRBV27	TRBJ2-1	ASGLAGRMNEQF
TRBV28	TRBJ1-3	ASSTYRGQGDTIY
TRBV30	TRBJ2-7	AWGTGGYEQY
TRBV25-1	TRBJ1-2	ASSALAGQT
TRBV30	TRBJ1-1	AWDVGSGTEAF
TRBV5-1	TRBJ2-1	ASSLAGIGDEQF
TRBV19	TRBJ2-1	ASSINSNSYNEQF
TRBV19	TRBJ1-5	ASSRNRVAWGSNQPQH
TRBV28	TRBJ1-5	ASRQFGGNQPQH
TRBV18	TRBJ1-3	ASSPSYTGNGNTIY
TRBV6-1	TRBJ2-2	ASSEMKLAGGPVGELF
TRBV25-1	TRBJ2-3	ASSLWQGVTDTQY
TRBV5-1	TRBJ2-3	ASSPPGGTRDTQY
TRBV6-6	TRBJ1-1	ASGSDKNTEAF
TRBV2	TRBJ1-2	ASTLDSRGYT
TRBV13	TRBJ2-1	ASSLALTSGQF
TRBV6-5	TRBJ2-7	ASSYGPHEQY
TRBV27	TRBJ2-6	ASSFLPLSGANVLT
TRBV29-1	TRBJ1-2	SVAGGYGYT
TRBV5-6	TRBJ2-3	ASSLVDRGLTDTQY
TRBV5-6	TRBJ2-7	ASSFYDRGTQQY
TRBV6-6	TRBJ2-1	ASSYRGGLGFNEQF
TRBV10-3	TRBJ2-7	AISDGQVKAYEQY
TRBV29-1	TRBJ2-2	SVYHRDTGELF
TRBV2	TRBJ1-6	ASSGINSPLH
TRBV7-6	TRBJ1-1	ASSPWTGEGAEAF
TRBV19	TRBJ1-1	ASLGPRAEAF
TRBV27	TRBJ2-5	ASSSTETQY
TRBV28	TRBJ2-3	ASSPGGALRDTQY
TRBV29-1	TRBJ2-7	SVEGEAGEQY